This is a list of T cell receptor beta chains from one sample in a study of blood T cell repertoires in COVID-19. Data came from immunoSEQ multiplex PCR; TCRdb stores just in-frame clones and leaves some out. The sample comprises some 30,000 clones, approximately 91% of which are singletons, and roughly 24% rests with the top ten. Sample: peripheral blood. These receptors were collected from a woman of 80 years or more with active or convalescent COVID-19. CDR3s include the opening cysteine and the closing phenylalanine or tryptophan.

j_call v_call cdr3_aa
TRBJ2-5 TRBV9 CASSVGGGSTQETQYF
TRBJ1-5 TRBV5-1 CASSPGQGGQPQHF
TRBJ2-1 TRBV19 CASSTRDNEQFF
TRBJ2-1 TRBV2 CASSGQSGGLDEQFF
TRBJ1-3 TRBV28 CASSLINPGNTIYF
TRBJ2-5 TRBV7-8 CASSLAGLQETQYF
TRBJ2-4 TRBV2 CASSRDSLGTKNIQYF
TRBJ1-6 TRBV9 CASSVVGRENSPLHF
TRBJ2-3 TRBV5-1 CASSLQGTLGAPSTDTQYF
TRBJ2-2 TRBV12-5 CASGLVPLGVGTGELFF
TRBJ1-6 TRBV3-1/TRBV3-2 CASSQGPRRQGSPLHF
TRBJ1-1 TRBV28 CASRETGVTEAFF
TRBJ2-5 TRBV18 CASSPLRVREETQYF
TRBJ2-7 TRBV6-5 CASSQLAGPAEQYF
TRBJ2-5 TRBV27 CASSPPRDRGRETQYF
TRBJ2-1 TRBV5-1 CASSLNAGANNEQFF
TRBJ1-6 TRBV5-6 CASSLAEGGARNSPLHF
TRBJ2-7 TRBV27 CASSSAGLAGGLRYEQYF
TRBJ1-6 TRBV7-2 CASSLAGGSHSPLHF
TRBJ2-2 TRBV4-1 CASSQKGLPQGGGTGELFF
TRBJ2-1 TRBV10-1 CASSDRGGEQFF
TRBJ2-3 TRBV7-3 CASSHGLDRGTDTQYF
TRBJ2-7 TRBV7-9 CASSLVTSSYEQYF